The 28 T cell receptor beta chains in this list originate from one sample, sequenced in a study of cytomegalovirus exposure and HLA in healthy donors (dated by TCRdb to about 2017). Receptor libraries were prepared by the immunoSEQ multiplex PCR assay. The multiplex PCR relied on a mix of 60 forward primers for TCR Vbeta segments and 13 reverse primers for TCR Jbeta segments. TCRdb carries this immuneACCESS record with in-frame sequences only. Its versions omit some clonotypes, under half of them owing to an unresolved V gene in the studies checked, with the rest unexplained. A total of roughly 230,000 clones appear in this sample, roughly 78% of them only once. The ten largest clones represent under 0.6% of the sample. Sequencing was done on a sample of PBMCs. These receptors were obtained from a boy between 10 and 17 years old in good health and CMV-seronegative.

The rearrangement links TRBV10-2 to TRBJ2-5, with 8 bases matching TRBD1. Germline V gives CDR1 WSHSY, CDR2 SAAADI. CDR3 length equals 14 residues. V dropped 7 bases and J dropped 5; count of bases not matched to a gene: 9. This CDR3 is CASTRQGIEETQYF. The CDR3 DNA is TGCGCCAGCACCCGACAGGGGATCGAGGAGACCCAGTACTTC.

The chain's CDR3 is CASSHLKRTGKLFF. The CDR3 DNA sequence: TGTGCCAGTAGTCACCTCAAACGGACAGGGAAACTGTTTTTT. The chain employs TRBV19 and TRBJ2-2; 8 positions agree with TRBD1. J was trimmed by 14 bases and V by 5 bases; bases with no gene match: 13. The CDR3 covers 14 residues. Germline CDR1 is LNHDA and CDR2 is SQIVND (reference sequence).

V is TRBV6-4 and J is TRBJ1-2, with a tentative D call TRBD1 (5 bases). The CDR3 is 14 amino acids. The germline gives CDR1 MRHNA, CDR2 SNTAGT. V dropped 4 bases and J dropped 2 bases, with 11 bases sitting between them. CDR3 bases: TGTGCCAGCAGTGTTGACAGAGAGAACTATGGCTACACCTTC. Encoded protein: CASSVDRENYGYTF.

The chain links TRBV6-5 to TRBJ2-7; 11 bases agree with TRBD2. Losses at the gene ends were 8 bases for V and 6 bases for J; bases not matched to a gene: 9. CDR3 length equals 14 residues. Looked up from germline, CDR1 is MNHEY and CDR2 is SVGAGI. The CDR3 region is CASGRASGGTEQYF. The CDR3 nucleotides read TGTGCCAGCGGACGGGCTAGCGGGGGGACCGAGCAGTACTTC.

CDR3: CASSTSGFSGNTIYF. CDR3 nucleotide sequence: TGTGCCAGTAGTACCTCAGGGTTTTCTGGAAACACCATATATTTT. This sequence joins TRBV19 and TRBJ1-3, with a weak D call TRBD1 (5 bases). The CDR3 is made up of 15 amino acids. The V gene lost 4 bases and the J gene lost 1 base, with 11 bases spanning the gap. Germline CDR1 reads LNHDA; CDR2 reads SQIVND (reference sequence).

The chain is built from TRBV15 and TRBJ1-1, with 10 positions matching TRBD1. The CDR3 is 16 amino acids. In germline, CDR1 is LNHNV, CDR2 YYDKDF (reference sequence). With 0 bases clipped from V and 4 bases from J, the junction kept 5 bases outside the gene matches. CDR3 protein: CATSRDYRTGGTEAFF. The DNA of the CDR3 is TGTGCCACCAGCAGAGATTATAGGACAGGGGGCACTGAAGCTTTCTTT.

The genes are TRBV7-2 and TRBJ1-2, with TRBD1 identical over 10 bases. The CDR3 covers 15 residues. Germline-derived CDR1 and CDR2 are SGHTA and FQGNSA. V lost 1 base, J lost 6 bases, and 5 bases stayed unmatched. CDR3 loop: CASSLGGQGRNGYTF. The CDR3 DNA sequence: TGTGCCAGCAGCTTAGGGGGACAGGGGAGAAATGGCTACACCTTC.

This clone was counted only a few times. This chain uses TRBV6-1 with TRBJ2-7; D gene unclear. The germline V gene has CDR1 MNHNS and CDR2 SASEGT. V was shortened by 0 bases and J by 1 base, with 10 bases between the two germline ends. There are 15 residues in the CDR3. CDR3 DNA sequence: TGTGCCAGCAGTGAAGCGAAATTACAGTCCTACGAGCAGTACTTC. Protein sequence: CASSEAKLQSYEQYF.

CDR3 DNA sequence: TGTGCCAGCAGCCTGGGACTAGCGGGAGGTGGTAGCTACGAGCAGTACTTC. This translates into CASSLGLAGGGSYEQYF. The chain couples TRBV5-4 to TRBJ2-7; TRBD2 matches 15 bases. CDR1 and CDR2 from the germline V gene are SGHNT and YYREEE (reference sequence). The CDR3 covers 17 residues. V was clipped by 4 bases and J by 3 bases; unmatched bases: 8.

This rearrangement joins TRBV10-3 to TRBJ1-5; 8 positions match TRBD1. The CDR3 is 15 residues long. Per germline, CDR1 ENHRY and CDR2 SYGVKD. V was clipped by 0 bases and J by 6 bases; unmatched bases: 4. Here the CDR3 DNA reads TGTGCCATCAGTGAGTCGACAGGGGAGAGTCAGCCCCAGCATTTT. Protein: CAISESTGESQPQHF.

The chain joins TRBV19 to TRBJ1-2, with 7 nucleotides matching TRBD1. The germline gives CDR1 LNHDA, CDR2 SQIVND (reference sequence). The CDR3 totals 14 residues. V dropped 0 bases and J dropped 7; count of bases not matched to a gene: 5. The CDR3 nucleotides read TGTGCCAGTAGTATAGACAGGGGGATGGGTGGCTACACCTTC. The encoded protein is CASSIDRGMGGYTF.

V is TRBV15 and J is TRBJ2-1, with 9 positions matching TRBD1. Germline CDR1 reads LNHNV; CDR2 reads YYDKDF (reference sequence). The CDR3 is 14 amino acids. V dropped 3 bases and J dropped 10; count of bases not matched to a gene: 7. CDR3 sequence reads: CATSSGQGNGEQFF. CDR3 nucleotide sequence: TGTGCCACCAGCAGCGGACAGGGGAATGGAGAGCAGTTCTTC.

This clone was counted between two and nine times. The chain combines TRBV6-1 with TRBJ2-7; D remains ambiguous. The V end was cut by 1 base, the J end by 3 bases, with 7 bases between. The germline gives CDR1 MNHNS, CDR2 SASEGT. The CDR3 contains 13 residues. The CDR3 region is CASSEGANYEQYF. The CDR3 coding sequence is TGTGCCAGCAGTGAAGGGGCGAACTACGAGCAGTACTTC.

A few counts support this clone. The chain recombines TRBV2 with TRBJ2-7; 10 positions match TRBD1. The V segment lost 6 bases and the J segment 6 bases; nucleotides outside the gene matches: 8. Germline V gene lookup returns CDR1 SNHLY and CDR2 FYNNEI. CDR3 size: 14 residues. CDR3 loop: CASRKGQGLGEQYF. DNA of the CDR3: TGTGCCAGCAGGAAGGGACAGGGGTTGGGCGAGCAGTACTTC.

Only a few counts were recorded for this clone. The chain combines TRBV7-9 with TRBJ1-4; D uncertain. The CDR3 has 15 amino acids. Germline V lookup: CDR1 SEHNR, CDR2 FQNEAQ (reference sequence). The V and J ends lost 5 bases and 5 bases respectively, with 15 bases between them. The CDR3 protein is CASSTSGILNEKLFF. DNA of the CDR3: TGTGCCAGCAGCACCTCGGGGATACTGAATGAAAAACTGTTTTTT.

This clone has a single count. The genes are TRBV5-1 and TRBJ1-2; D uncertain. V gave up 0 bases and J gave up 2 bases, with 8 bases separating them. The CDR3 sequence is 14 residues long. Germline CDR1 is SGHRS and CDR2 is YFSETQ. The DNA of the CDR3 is TGCGCCAGCAGCTTGGCCATAGAGAACTATGGCTACACCTTC. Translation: CASSLAIENYGYTF.

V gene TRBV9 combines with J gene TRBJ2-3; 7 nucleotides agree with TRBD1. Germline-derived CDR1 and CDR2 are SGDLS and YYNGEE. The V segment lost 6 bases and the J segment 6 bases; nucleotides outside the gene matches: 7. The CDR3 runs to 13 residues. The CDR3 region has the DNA TGTGCCAGCACAAGGGGGCTTTATGATACGCAGTATTTT. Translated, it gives CASTRGLYDTQYF.

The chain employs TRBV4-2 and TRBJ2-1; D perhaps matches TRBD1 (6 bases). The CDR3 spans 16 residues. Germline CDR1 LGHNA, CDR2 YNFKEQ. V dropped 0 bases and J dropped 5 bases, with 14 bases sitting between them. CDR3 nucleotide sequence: TGTGCCAGCAGCCAAGATCCGGACAGCTTCAACAATGAGCAGTTCTTC. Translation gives CASSQDPDSFNNEQFF.

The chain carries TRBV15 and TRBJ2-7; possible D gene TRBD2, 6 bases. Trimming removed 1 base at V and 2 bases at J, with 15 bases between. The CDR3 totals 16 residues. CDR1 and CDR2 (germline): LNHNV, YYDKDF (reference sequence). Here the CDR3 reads CATSRGGGDTPYEQYF. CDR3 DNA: TGTGCCACCAGCAGAGGGGGAGGAGATACCCCCTACGAGCAGTACTTC.

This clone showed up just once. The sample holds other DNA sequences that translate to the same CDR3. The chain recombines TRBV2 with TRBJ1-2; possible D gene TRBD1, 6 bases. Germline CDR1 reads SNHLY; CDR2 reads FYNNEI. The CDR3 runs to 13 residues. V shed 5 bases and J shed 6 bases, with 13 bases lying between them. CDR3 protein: CASSLQGQDGYTF. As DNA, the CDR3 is TGTGCCAGCAGTCTACAGGGTCAGGATGGCTACACCTTC.

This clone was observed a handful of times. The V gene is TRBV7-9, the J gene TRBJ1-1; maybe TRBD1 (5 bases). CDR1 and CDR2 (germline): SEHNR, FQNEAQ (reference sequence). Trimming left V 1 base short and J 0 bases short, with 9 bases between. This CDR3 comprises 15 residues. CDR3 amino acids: CASSLGGGVNTEAFF. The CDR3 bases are TGTGCCAGCAGCTTAGGGGGGGGAGTGAACACTGAAGCTTTCTTT.

The CDR3 reads CAISDLGTGSTDTQYF. The CDR3 DNA sequence: TGTGCCATCAGTGACCTAGGGACAGGGAGCACAGATACGCAGTATTTT. V and J are TRBV10-3 and TRBJ2-3; 9 nucleotides align to TRBD1. Unmatched junction bases numbered 4, after V lost 3 bases and J lost 0 bases. Germline V gene sequence: CDR1 ENHRY, CDR2 SYGVKD. The CDR3 is 16 amino acids.

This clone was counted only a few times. For the CDR3, the DNA is TGTGCCAGCAGGACAGGGTACGAGCAGTACTTC. Amino acid sequence: CASRTGYEQYF. The V call is TRBV25-1, the J call TRBJ2-7; the match to TRBD1 covers 7 bases. CDR1 MGHDK and CDR2 SYGVNS come from the germline V gene. J gave up 4 bases and V 6 bases, and 0 bases lay outside the gene matches. The CDR3 spans 11 residues.

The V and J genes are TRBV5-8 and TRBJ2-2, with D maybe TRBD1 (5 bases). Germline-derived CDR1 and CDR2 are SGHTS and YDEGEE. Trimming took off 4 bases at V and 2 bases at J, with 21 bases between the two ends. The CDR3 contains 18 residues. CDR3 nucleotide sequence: TGTGCCAGCAGCCCGGCGTGGGCGGCCAGGGAAAACACCGGGGAGCTGTTTTTT. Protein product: CASSPAWAARENTGELFF. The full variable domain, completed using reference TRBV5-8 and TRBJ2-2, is EAGVTQSPTHLIKTRGQQATLRCSPISGHTSVYWYQQALGLGLQFLLWYDEGEERNRGNFPPRFSGRQFPNYSSELNVNALELEDSALYLCASSPAWAARENTGELFFGEGSRLTVL.

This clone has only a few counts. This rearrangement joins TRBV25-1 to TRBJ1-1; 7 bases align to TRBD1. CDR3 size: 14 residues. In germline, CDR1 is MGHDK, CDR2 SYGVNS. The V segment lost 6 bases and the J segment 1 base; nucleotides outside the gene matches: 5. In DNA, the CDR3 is TGTGCCAGCAGAACGGACAGGCAGAACACTGAAGCTTTCTTT. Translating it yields CASRTDRQNTEAFF.

The CDR3 region has the DNA TGTGCCTGGGGAGGGGTGGCCCAAGAGACCCAGTACTTC. Translating it yields CAWGGVAQETQYF. The chain uses TRBV30 and TRBJ2-5, with D possibly matching TRBD2 (6 bases). Looked up from germline, CDR1 is GTSNPN and CDR2 is SVGIG (reference sequence). Trimming stripped 5 bases from V and 1 base from J, with 11 bases between. This CDR3 has 13 residues.

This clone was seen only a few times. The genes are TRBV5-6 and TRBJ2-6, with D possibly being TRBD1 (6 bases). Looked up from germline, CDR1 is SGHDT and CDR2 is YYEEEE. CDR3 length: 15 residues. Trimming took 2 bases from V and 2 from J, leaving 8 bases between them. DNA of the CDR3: TGTGCCAGCAGCTTCCCAGGGGCTGGGGCCAACGTCCTGACTTTC. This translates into CASSFPGAGANVLTF.

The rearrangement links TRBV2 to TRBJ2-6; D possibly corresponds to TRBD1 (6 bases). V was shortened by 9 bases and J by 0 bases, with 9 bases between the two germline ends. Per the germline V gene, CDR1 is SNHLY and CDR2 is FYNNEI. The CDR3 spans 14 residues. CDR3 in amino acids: CARQGSSGANVLTF. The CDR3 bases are TGTGCCAGACAGGGTTCCTCTGGGGCCAACGTCCTGACTTTC. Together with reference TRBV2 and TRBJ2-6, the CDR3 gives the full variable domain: EPEVTQTPSHQVTQMGQEVILRCVPISNHLYFYWYRQILGQKVEFLVSFYNNEISEKSEIFDDQFSVERPDGSNFTLKIRSTKLEDSAMYFCARQGSSGANVLTFGAGSRLTVL.